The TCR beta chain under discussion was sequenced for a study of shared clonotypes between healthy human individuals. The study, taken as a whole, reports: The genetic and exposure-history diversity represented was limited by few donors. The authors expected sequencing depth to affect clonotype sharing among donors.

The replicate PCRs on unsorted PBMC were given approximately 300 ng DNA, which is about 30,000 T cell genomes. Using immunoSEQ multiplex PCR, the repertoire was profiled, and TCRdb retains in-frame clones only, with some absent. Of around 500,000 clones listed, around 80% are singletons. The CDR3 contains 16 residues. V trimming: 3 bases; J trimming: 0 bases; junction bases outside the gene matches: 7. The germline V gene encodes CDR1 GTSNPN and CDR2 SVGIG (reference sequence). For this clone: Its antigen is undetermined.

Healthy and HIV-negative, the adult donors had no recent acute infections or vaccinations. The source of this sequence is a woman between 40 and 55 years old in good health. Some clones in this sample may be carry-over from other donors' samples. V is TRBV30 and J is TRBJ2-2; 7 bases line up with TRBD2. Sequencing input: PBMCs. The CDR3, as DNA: TGTGCCTGGAGAGCCGCGGGGGACCCGAACACCGGGGAGCTGTTTTTT. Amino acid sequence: CAWRAAGDPNTGELFF.